This passage covers 17 T cell receptor beta chains from one sample sequenced in a study of T cell responses to AZD1222 COVID-19 vaccine. Here immunoSEQ multiplex PCR was the method, and the copy in TCRdb shows in-frame clones only, minus some. The sample yields 95,000 to 150,000 clones, approximately 84% seen once. Here the sequenced sample was peripheral blood, taken on day 0 of AZD1222 vaccination. The receptors were gathered from an adult in good health.

This chain uses TRBV27 with TRBJ2-7; 10 nucleotides line up with TRBD1. This CDR3 is 16 amino acids long. The J segment lost 6 bases and the V segment lost 4 bases, leaving 12 bases of the junction unmatched. Per germline, CDR1 MNHEY and CDR2 SMNVEV (reference sequence). The CDR3 loop is CASSSSGTGVPFEQYF. In nucleotides, the CDR3 is TGTGCCAGCAGTTCCTCCGGGACAGGGGTCCCCTTCGAGCAGTACTTC.

The chain combines TRBV5-1 with TRBJ2-7; 7 positions agree with TRBD2. This CDR3 contains 15 residues. CDR1 and CDR2 from the germline V gene are SGHRS and YFSETQ. V trimming: 0 bases; J trimming: 2 bases; junction bases outside the gene matches: 5. This CDR3 reads CASSLAGGPPYEQYF. As DNA, the CDR3 is TGCGCCAGCAGCTTGGCGGGAGGCCCGCCCTACGAGCAGTACTTC. The whole variable domain, remainder taken from reference TRBV5-1 and TRBJ2-7, is KAGVTQTPRYLIKTRGQQVTLSCSPISGHRSVSWYQQTPGQGLQFLFEYFSETQRNKGNFPGRFSGRQFSNSRSEMNVSTLELGDSALYLCASSLAGGPPYEQYFGPGTRLTVT.

V usage is TRBV10-3 and J usage is TRBJ2-7; 8 nucleotides match TRBD2. Germline CDR1 is ENHRY and CDR2 is SYGVKD. There are 12 residues in the CDR3. V was pared by 2 bases and J by 7 bases, with 1 base of the junction left unmatched. CDR3 loop: CAISETSGEQYF. The CDR3 DNA sequence: TGTGCCATCAGTGAGACTAGCGGTGAGCAGTACTTC.

The gene calls are TRBV11-1 and TRBJ2-7; maybe TRBD2 (6 bases). This CDR3 has 14 residues. The germline V gene encodes CDR1 SGHAT and CDR2 FQDESV (reference sequence). V was shortened by 3 bases and J by 3 bases, with 12 bases between the two germline ends. CDR3 bases: TGTGCCAGCAGCTTTGGGGGGTCGTACTACGAGCAGTACTTC. Protein sequence: CASSFGGSYYEQYF.

J is TRBJ1-5 and V is TRBV24-1; D ambiguous. V was cut by 3 bases and J by 6 bases, with 5 bases left in between. This CDR3 contains 12 residues. Per germline, CDR1 KGHDR and CDR2 SFDVKD. The CDR3 DNA sequence: TGTGCCACCAGTGATAGTGGTCAGCCCCAGCATTTT. It is translated as CATSDSGQPQHF.

The V and J genes are TRBV7-9 and TRBJ1-2, with TRBD1 matching over 12 bases. Per the germline V gene, CDR1 is SEHNR and CDR2 is FQNEAQ (reference sequence). CDR3 length: 16 amino acids. J was trimmed by 4 bases and V by 0 bases; bases with no gene match: 3. This chain's CDR3 is CASSLAGTGGTYGYTF. The DNA for the CDR3 is TGTGCCAGCAGCTTAGCGGGGACAGGGGGCACCTATGGCTACACCTTC.

The rearrangement joins TRBV19 to TRBJ2-1, with TRBD1 identical over 8 bases. The V and J ends lost 6 bases and 4 bases, in that order; junction bases with no gene match: 5. There are 14 residues in the CDR3. CDR1 is LNHDA and CDR2 is SQIVND in the germline V gene (reference sequence). The CDR3 DNA reads TGTGCCAGTAGGCAGGGGGCCTCATACAATGAGCAGTTCTTC. The encoded protein is CASRQGASYNEQFF.

The chain has TRBV11-3 and TRBJ2-7, with 8 bases lining up with TRBD2. This CDR3 contains 15 residues. CDR1 and CDR2 from the germline V gene are SGHNT and YENEEA. J lost 1 base, V lost 1 base, and 3 bases had no gene match. Here the CDR3 reads CASSLVTSASYEQYF. CDR3 coding DNA: TGTGCCAGCAGCTTAGTGACTAGCGCTTCCTACGAGCAGTACTTC.

The chain recombines TRBV12-3 or TRBV12-4 with TRBJ1-4, with no clear D. This CDR3 spans 12 amino acids. Trimming left V 2 bases short and J 7 bases short, with 5 bases between. The CDR3 coding sequence is TGTGCCAGCAGTTTAAATGTTGAAAAACTGTTTTTT. It is translated as CASSLNVEKLFF.

The chain employs TRBV30 and TRBJ1-2, with unresolved D. CDR3 size: 12 residues. Germline CDR1 GTSNPN, CDR2 SVGIG (reference sequence). Trimming shortened V by 1 base and J by 1 base, and 4 bases separated the two germline ends. CDR3 sequence: CAWSDSNYGYTF. For the CDR3, the DNA is TGTGCCTGGAGTGATAGTAACTATGGCTACACCTTC.

The rearrangement uses TRBV5-5 and TRBJ1-1; D not certain. The germline CDR1 and CDR2 sequences are SGHKS and YYEKEE (reference sequence). The CDR3 loop spans 14 amino acids. The V end lost 0 bases, the J end lost 4 bases, and 10 bases lay between the germline ends. CDR3 nucleotide sequence: TGTGCCAGCAGCTTGGCAAATAGGGCCACTGAAGCTTTCTTT. Translated, it gives CASSLANRATEAFF.

The V gene is TRBV9, the J gene TRBJ2-3; D remains ambiguous. The CDR3 spans 16 residues. Germline CDR1 reads SGDLS; CDR2 reads YYNGEE. V gave up 3 bases and J gave up 2 bases, with 16 bases separating them. In nucleotides, the CDR3 is TGTGCCAGCAGCGCCCCGACCGGACGCCCCACAGATACGCAGTATTTT. Its translation: CASSAPTGRPTDTQYF.

Concerning this clone itself: Within the sample, other DNA sequences also encode this same CDR3. The CDR3 sequence is CATSDSYSNQPQHF. CDR3 nucleotide sequence: TGTGCCACCAGTGATTCTTATAGCAATCAGCCCCAGCATTTT. J is TRBJ1-5 and V is TRBV24-1; D remains unclear. The CDR3 extends over 14 amino acids. Trimming left V 2 bases short and J 0 bases short, with 4 bases between. The germline CDR1 and CDR2 sequences are KGHDR and SFDVKD.

The chain has TRBV7-3 and TRBJ1-2, with D uncertain. Looked up from germline, CDR1 is SGHTA and CDR2 is FQGTGA. The V gene lost 1 base and the J gene lost 8 bases, with 14 bases spanning the gap. The CDR3 contains 14 residues. CDR3 in amino acids: CASSLSSLEGGYTF. Written as DNA, the CDR3 is TGTGCCAGCAGCTTAAGTTCGTTAGAGGGCGGCTACACCTTC.

This chain links TRBV5-1 with TRBJ1-2; a weak D match, TRBD1 (5 bases). V was shortened by 4 bases and J by 8 bases, with 18 bases between the two germline ends. CDR1 and CDR2 from the germline V gene are SGHRS and YFSETQ. CDR3 length: 14 amino acids. The CDR3 sequence: CASSPEAGLEGYTF. DNA for the CDR3: TGCGCCAGCAGCCCTGAGGCAGGGTTGGAGGGCTACACCTTC.

The chain is built from TRBV10-3 and TRBJ2-1; 11 nucleotides match TRBD2. After removal of 2 bases from V and 13 bases from J, the junction contained 7 bases not matched to a gene. From germline, CDR1 is ENHRY and CDR2 SYGVKD. The CDR3 covers 14 residues. CDR3 coding DNA: TGTGCCATCAGTGAGAGGTCTAGCGGGGGGCTACAGTTCTTC. Translated, it gives CAISERSSGGLQFF.

V gene TRBV19 combines with J gene TRBJ2-2; weak D call: TRBD2 (5 bases). CDR1 LNHDA and CDR2 SQIVND come from the germline V gene (reference sequence). The CDR3 is 11 amino acids. Trimming left V 7 bases short and J 6 bases short, with 6 bases between. The CDR3 DNA is TGTGCCAGTACGGGGTCCGGGGAGCTGTTTTTT. This sequence encodes CASTGSGELFF.